The source of this T cell receptor (beta chain) is a study of blood T cell repertoires in COVID-19 (dated by TCRdb to the early 2020s). About the investigation overall: Collaborator samples came from the United States, Italy and Spain and covered acute and convalescent phases of COVID-19. The prospective study material was composed of cDNA or gDNA derived from T cells, B-cell-depleted T cells, or PBMCs. Deeply sampled blood TCRbeta repertoires from subjects exposed to, actively infected with, or recovered from COVID-19 were included in the dataset. The repertoires were released in a freely available public database intended as a resource for research on the immune response to SARS-CoV-2. The samples were drawn from two sources: the first 160 participants of the ongoing ImmuneRACE study, and fewer than 1,500 subjects contributed by 6 global collaborators. A de-identified subject ID, COVID-19 status, age in years and sex were almost always included in the sample metadata. Where available, HLA class I and class II types were taken from metadata supplied by the sample provider and were not determined by assay-based typing.

This clone was observed a single time. It lacks a known antigen. Per-base quality was not reported, and no clone a single base away is much larger than it. The collaborating institutions used their own protocols to collect whole blood in K2EDTA tubes. For TCRbeta analysis, collaborators shipped samples as frozen whole blood, isolated PBMCs, or DNA extracted from either of those sample types. TCRbeta CDR3 regions were amplified from genomic DNA by means of the immunoSEQ Assay, a bias-controlled multiplex PCR. The source study handled its data this way. Within the assay, amplification of reference gene primers was used to estimate how many nucleated cells each sample contained. Sequence reads were collapsed and filtered to measure the absolute abundance of every unique TCRbeta CDR3 rearrangement. For each sample, productive Simpson clonality was calculated by taking the square root of Simpson's diversity index across productive rearrangements. TCRdb retrieved this table from immuneACCESS and kept in-frame rearrangements only. Not all clones are present; in checked studies, unresolved V genes account for under half, and no reason is known for the remainder. V, J and clone size are taken as reported in that table, and D and trimming were inferred from the DNA itself. This sample is represented by 120,000 to 150,000 clones; roughly four fifths of them were singletons. Roughly 9% of the sample lies in the top ten.

Via the germline V gene (reference sequence), CDR1 is SGHNT and CDR2 YYREEE. The V end gives up 0 bases and the J end 4 bases, leaving 9 bases in the junction not matched to a gene. Taken from cysteine to phenylalanine, the CDR3 has 16 residues. Only the CDR3 DNA is retained, 48 bases long and in frame from the first base. What the work shows at the level of the full study, not this receptor alone: The quantity of clinical and demographic metadata differed by source and by participant and was supplied without curation.

The sample was peripheral blood. This clonotype was sampled from a woman at least 80 years old in a cohort sampled during active or convalescent COVID-19. This receptor chain uses TRBV5-4 and TRBJ1-1; TRBD1 matches 7 bases in the middle. The DNA sequence is given as TGTGCCAGCAGCTTGGGGATAGACAGGGTGGGCACTGAAGCTTTCTTT. It translates as CASSLGIDRVGTEAFF.